One and the same sample provided the 4 T cell receptor beta chains below, sequenced in a study of blood T cell repertoires in COVID-19 (dated by TCRdb to about 2020). Receptors were amplified or captured by the immunoSEQ multiplex PCR assay. TCRdb took this table from immuneACCESS and kept in-frame rearrangements with V and J called. Such tables lack part of the clones; where checked against another copy, unresolved V genes explain under half of the gap, and the rest is unexplained. Across this sample there are roughly 200,000 clones, with just under 90% seen only once. In total, the top ten clones hold around 3.7% of the sample. Input material: PBMCs or T cells enriched from blood (not recorded which). These receptors originate from a woman aged 25 to 39 with acute COVID-19.

The rearrangement links TRBV9 to TRBJ2-2; 8 nucleotides agree with TRBD2. This CDR3 comprises 16 residues. The trim removed 4 bases at V and 4 bases at J, leaving 9 bases unmatched. Germline V gene sequence: CDR1 SGDLS, CDR2 YYNGEE. The CDR3 DNA reads TGTGCCAGCAGCCCACCGGGAGGGGCTTCCACCGGGGAGCTGTTTTTT. It encodes CASSPPGGASTGELFF.

A remark on this clone: This specimen includes other DNA sequences encoding the same CDR3. The chain links TRBV14 to TRBJ2-7, with D tentatively TRBD1 (5 bases). Germline V gene lookup returns CDR1 SGHDN and CDR2 FVKESK. The CDR3 sequence is 11 residues long. V lost 4 bases and J lost 4, with 5 bases in between. CDR3 region: CASSPGYEQYF. The CDR3 DNA is TGTGCCAGCAGCCCAGGGTACGAGCAGTACTTC.

The rearrangement joins TRBV6-5 to TRBJ1-5; 8 bases line up with TRBD1. Losses at the gene ends were 7 bases for V and 5 bases for J; bases not matched to a gene: 1. Germline V gives CDR1 MNHEY, CDR2 SVGAGI. The CDR3 is made up of 12 amino acids. CDR3 sequence: CASKTGDQPQHF. In nucleotides, the CDR3 is TGTGCCAGCAAGACAGGGGATCAGCCCCAGCATTTT.

The chain couples TRBV18 to TRBJ2-7; no clear D. Germline V CDR1 and CDR2: KGHSH, LQKENI. This CDR3 contains 13 residues. Trimming removed 3 bases from V and 0 bases from J, with 6 bases in between. DNA for the CDR3: TGTGCCAGCTCACCCCCTAGCTCCTACGAGCAGTACTTC. Its protein product is CASSPPSSYEQYF.